The T cell receptor beta chain described here comes from a study of T cells after yellow fever vaccination. Study findings and constraints: From the bulk population, abundant clonotypes could contaminate and appear within FACS-sorted repertoires. It was a weaker secondary response, yet one that peaked faster, at day 5 versus 15.

This clonotype appeared a few times. Its specificity is unknown. The TCR cDNA carried a universal primer site and UMIs from 5'RACE template switching. Via MiXCR, TCRdb re-called the 5' RACE reads, giving one row per CDR3 protein. The sample lists hundreds of thousands of distinct CDR3 sequences, 7% to 10% seen once, with about 16% in the top ten. The V segment lost 2 bases and the J segment 6 bases; nucleotides outside the gene matches: 7. From germline, CDR1 is MNHEY and CDR2 SMNVEV (reference sequence). The CDR3 runs 14 residues. This clonotype was sampled from a man between 18 and 29 years old who received the YFV17D yellow fever vaccine. This chain uses TRBV27 with TRBJ2-7; 7 positions agree with TRBD1. The source material was PBMCs, sampled 45 days after the first yellow fever vaccination. The CDR3 sequence: CASSLTGDTVEQYF. DNA of the CDR3: TGTGCCAGCAGTTTAACAGGGGATACGGTCGAGCAGTACTTC.